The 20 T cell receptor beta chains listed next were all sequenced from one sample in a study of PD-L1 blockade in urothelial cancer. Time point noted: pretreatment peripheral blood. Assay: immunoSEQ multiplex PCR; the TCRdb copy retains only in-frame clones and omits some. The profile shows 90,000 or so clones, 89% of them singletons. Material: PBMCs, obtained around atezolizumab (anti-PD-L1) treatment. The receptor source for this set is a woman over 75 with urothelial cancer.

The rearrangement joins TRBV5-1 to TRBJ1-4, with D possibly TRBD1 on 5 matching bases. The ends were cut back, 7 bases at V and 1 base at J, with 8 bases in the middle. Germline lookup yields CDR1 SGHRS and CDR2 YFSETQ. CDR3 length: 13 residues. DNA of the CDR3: TGCGCCAGCGGCACAGGAACTAATGAAAAACTGTTTTTT. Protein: CASGTGTNEKLFF.

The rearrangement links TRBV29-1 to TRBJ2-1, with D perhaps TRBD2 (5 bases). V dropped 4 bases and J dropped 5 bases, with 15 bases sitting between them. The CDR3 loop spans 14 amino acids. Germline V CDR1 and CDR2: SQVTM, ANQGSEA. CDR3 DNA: TGCAGCGTTGGCCAGCTAGCTGTAAACAATGAGCAGTTCTTC. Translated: CSVGQLAVNNEQFF.

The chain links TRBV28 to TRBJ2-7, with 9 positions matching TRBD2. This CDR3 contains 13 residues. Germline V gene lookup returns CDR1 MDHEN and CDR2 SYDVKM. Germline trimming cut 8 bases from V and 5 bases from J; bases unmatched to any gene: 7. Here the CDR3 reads CASSASGNHEQYF. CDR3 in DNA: TGTGCCAGCTCCGCTAGCGGGAATCACGAGCAGTACTTC.

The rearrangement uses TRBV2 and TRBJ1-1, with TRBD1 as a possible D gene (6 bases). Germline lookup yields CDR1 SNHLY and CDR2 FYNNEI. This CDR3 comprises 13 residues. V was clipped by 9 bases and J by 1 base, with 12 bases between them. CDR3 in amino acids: CARTRTANTEAFF. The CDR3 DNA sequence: TGTGCCAGGACGAGGACAGCGAACACTGAAGCTTTCTTT.

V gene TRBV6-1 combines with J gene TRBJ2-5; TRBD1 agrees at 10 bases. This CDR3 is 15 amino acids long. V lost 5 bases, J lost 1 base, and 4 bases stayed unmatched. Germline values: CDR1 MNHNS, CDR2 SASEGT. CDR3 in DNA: TGTGCCAGCAGTAACCGGGACAGGGGCCAAGAGACCCAGTACTTC. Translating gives CASSNRDRGQETQYF.

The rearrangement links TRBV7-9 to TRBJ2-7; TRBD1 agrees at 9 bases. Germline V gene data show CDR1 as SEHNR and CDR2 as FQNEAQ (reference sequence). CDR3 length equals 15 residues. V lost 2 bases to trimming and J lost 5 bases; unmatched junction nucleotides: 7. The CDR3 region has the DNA TGTGCCAGCAGCTTACCGACAGGGGGACCTAACGAGCAGTACTTC. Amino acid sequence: CASSLPTGGPNEQYF.

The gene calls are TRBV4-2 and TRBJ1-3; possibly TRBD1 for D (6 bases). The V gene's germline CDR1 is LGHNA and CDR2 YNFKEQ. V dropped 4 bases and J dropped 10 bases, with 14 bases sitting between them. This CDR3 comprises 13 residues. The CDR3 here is CASSRPERGTIYF. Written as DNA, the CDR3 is TGTGCCAGCAGCCGCCCGGAGAGGGGGACCATATATTTT.

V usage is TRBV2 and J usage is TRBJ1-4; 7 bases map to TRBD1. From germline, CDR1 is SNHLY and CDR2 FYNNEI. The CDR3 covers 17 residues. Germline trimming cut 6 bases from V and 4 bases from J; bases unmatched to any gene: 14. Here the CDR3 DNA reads TGTGCCAGCAGGAACCCTCTCGACAGGGCCCGTAATGAAAAACTGTTTTTT. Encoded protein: CASRNPLDRARNEKLFF.

The CDR3 sequence is CASNGGTLGPQHF. The CDR3 nucleotides read TGTGCCAGCAATGGGGGGACCTTAGGGCCCCAGCATTTT. The V call is TRBV28, the J call TRBJ1-5; D is possibly TRBD1 (5 bases). Germline V lookup: CDR1 MDHEN, CDR2 SYDVKM. V shed 7 bases and J shed 9 bases, with 16 bases lying between them. This CDR3 has 13 residues. Looking up the rest from reference TRBV28 and TRBJ1-5 gives the full variable domain: DVKVTQSSRYLVKRTGEKVFLECVQDMDHENMFWYRQDPGLGLRLIYFSYDVKMKEKGDIPEGYSVSREKKERFSLILESASTNQTSMYLCASNGGTLGPQHFGDGTRLSIL.

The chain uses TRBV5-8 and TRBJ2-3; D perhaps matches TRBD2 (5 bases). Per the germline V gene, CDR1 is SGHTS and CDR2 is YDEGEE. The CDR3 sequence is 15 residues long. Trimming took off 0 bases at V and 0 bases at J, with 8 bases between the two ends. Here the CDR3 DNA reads TGTGCCAGCAGCTTGGGTGGGAGTAGCACAGATACGCAGTATTTT. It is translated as CASSLGGSSTDTQYF.

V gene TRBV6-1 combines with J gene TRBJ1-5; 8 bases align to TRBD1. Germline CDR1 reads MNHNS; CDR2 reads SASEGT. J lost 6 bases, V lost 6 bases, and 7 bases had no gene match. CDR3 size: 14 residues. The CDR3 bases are TGTGCCAGCAGGACGGACAGGGTTGGTCAGCCCCAGCATTTT. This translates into CASRTDRVGQPQHF.

CDR3 in DNA: TGTGCCACCGTAGTAACTAGCGGGAGTTCAGATACGCAGTATTTT. This encodes CATVVTSGSSDTQYF. The chain couples TRBV19 to TRBJ2-3; TRBD2 agrees at 11 bases. Unmatched junction bases numbered 10, after V lost 10 bases and J lost 4 bases. Germline lookup yields CDR1 LNHDA and CDR2 SQIVND (reference sequence). This CDR3 comprises 15 residues.

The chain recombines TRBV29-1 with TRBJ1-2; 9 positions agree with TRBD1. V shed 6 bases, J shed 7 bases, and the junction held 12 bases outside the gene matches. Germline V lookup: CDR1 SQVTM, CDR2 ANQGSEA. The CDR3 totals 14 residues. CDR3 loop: CSVLTGGVLGGYTF. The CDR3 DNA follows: TGCAGCGTGTTAACAGGGGGCGTTTTGGGTGGCTACACCTTC.

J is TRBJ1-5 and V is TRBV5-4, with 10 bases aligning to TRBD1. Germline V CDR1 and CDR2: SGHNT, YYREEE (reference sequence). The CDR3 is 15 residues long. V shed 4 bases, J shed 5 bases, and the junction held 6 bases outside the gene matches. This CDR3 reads CASSPGQGTDQPQHF. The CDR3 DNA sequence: TGTGCCAGCAGCCCGGGACAGGGGACGGATCAGCCCCAGCATTTT.

The CDR3 region has the DNA TGTGCCAGCAGCCGGACTAGCGGGATGTACAATGAGCAGTTCTTC. It yields the protein CASSRTSGMYNEQFF. This chain uses TRBV6-5 with TRBJ2-1, with 12 bases that match TRBD2. Germline V lookup: CDR1 MNHEY, CDR2 SVGAGI. The CDR3 loop spans 15 amino acids. The junction had 4 bases not matched to a gene; V was cut back by 6 bases and J by 4 bases.

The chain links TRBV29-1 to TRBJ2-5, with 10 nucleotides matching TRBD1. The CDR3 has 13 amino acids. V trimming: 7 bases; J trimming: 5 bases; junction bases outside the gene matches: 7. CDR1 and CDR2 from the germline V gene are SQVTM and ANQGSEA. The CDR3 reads CSGTTGGRETQYF. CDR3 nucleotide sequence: TGCAGCGGGACGACAGGGGGCAGGGAGACCCAGTACTTC.

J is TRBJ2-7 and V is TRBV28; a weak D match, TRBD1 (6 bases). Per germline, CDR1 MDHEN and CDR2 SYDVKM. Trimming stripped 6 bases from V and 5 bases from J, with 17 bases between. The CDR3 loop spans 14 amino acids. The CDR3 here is CASRPQGVRDEQYF. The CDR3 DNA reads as TGTGCCAGCAGACCACAGGGCGTCCGGGACGAGCAGTACTTC.

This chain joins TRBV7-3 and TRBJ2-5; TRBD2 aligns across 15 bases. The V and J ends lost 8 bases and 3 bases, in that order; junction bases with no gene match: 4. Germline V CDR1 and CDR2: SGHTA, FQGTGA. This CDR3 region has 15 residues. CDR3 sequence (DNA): TGTGCCAGCTCACGGACTAGCGGGAGGGAAGAGACCCAGTACTTC. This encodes CASSRTSGREETQYF.

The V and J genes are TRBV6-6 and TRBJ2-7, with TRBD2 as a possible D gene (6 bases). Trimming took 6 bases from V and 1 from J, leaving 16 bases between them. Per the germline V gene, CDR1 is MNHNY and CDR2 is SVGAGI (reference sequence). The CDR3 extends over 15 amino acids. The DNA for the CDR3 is TGTGCCAGCAGGTTGGCCGGAGGGGAATCCTACGAGCAGTACTTC. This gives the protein CASRLAGGESYEQYF.

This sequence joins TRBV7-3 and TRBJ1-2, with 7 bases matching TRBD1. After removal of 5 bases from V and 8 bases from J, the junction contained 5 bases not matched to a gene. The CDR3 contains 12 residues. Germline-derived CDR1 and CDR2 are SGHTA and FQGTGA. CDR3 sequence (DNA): TGTGCCAGCAGCATGACAGGGTGGGGCTACACCTTC. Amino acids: CASSMTGWGYTF. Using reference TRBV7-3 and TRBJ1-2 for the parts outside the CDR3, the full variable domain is GAGVSQTPSNKVTEKGKYVELRCDPISGHTALYWYRQSLGQGPEFLIYFQGTGAADDSGLPNDRFFAVRPEGSVSTLKIQRTERGDSAVYLCASSMTGWGYTFGSGTRLTVV.